These 18 T cell receptor beta chains originate from one sample sequenced in a study of cytomegalovirus exposure and HLA in healthy donors. The PCR ran on 60 Vbeta and 13 Jbeta primers. The repertoire was sequenced with immunoSEQ multiplex PCR; TCRdb's copy has only in-frame clones and lacks some. The sample consists of over 120,000 clones, about four fifths of them appearing once. The source material was PBMCs. The receptors shown here come from a man aged 40-50 years in good health and CMV-seronegative.

The CDR3 DNA sequence: TGCGCCAGCACCAGGGATGAGAATTCACCCCTCCACTTT. Translation gives CASTRDENSPLHF. The chain has TRBV10-1 and TRBJ1-6; possibly TRBD1 for D (5 bases). V lost 7 bases, J lost 7 bases, and 11 bases lay in between. Germline values: CDR1 WNHNN, CDR2 SYGVQD (reference sequence). The CDR3 is 13 amino acids.

The rearrangement uses TRBV5-4 and TRBJ2-7, with 11 bases lining up with TRBD2. The CDR3 has 15 residues. The germline CDR1 and CDR2 sequences are SGHNT and YYREEE (reference sequence). V lost 3 bases, J lost 1 base, and 3 bases stayed unmatched. This chain's CDR3 is CASSSLAGESYEQYF. CDR3 DNA: TGTGCCAGCAGCTCACTAGCGGGGGAGTCCTACGAGCAGTACTTC.

The chain joins TRBV4-1 to TRBJ2-5; TRBD2 matches at 9 bases. The germline CDR1 and CDR2 sequences are MGHRA and YSYEKL. The CDR3 extends over 18 amino acids. V trimming: 0 bases; J trimming: 1 base; junction bases outside the gene matches: 9. The CDR3 region is CASSQDGGLAGIQETQYF. The DNA of the CDR3 is TGCGCCAGCAGCCAAGATGGAGGGCTAGCGGGGATCCAAGAGACCCAGTACTTC.

This rearrangement joins TRBV9 to TRBJ2-1; 13 nucleotides match TRBD2. Germline CDR1 is SGDLS and CDR2 is YYNGEE. Germline trimming cut 4 bases from V and 4 bases from J; bases unmatched to any gene: 2. This CDR3 is 15 amino acids long. CDR3 amino acids: CASSPTSGGYNEQFF. The CDR3 bases are TGTGCCAGCAGCCCGACTAGCGGGGGGTACAATGAGCAGTTCTTC.

The V gene is TRBV5-6, the J gene TRBJ2-7, with D uncertain. V was trimmed by 0 bases and J by 3 bases, leaving 10 bases between them. The length of the CDR3 is 14 residues. Germline CDR1 is SGHDT and CDR2 is YYEEEE. CDR3 DNA: TGTGCCAGCAGCTTGGGAGACATCCACTACGAGCAGTACTTC. This sequence encodes CASSLGDIHYEQYF.

The chain joins TRBV7-2 to TRBJ1-6; 7 bases agree with TRBD1. The CDR3 extends over 17 amino acids. Germline V lookup: CDR1 SGHTA, CDR2 FQGNSA. V shed 5 bases, J shed 6 bases, and the junction held 13 bases outside the gene matches. The CDR3 DNA is TGTGCCAGCAGCCCCCAGCCACAGGGACAGTTTAATTCACCCCTCCACTTT. It yields the protein CASSPQPQGQFNSPLHF.

The chain links TRBV6-5 to TRBJ2-7, with a possible D match to TRBD2 (5 bases). The germline V gene has CDR1 MNHEY and CDR2 SVGAGI. The CDR3 runs 14 residues. Deletions cut 2 bases from V and 0 bases from J, with 8 bases between. CDR3: CASSYRESSYEQYF. As DNA, the CDR3 is TGTGCCAGCAGTTACCGGGAAAGCTCCTACGAGCAGTACTTC.

The CDR3 protein is CASTPGQGGNQPQHF. In nucleotides, the CDR3 is TGTGCCAGTACCCCGGGACAGGGGGGCAATCAGCCCCAGCATTTT. The chain couples TRBV19 to TRBJ1-5; TRBD1 matches at 11 bases. CDR3 length equals 15 residues. J lost 2 bases, V lost 7 bases, and 4 bases had no gene match. Germline V gives CDR1 LNHDA, CDR2 SQIVND (reference sequence).

This sequence joins TRBV19 and TRBJ1-1; perhaps TRBD1 as D (6 bases). Trimming cost V 3 bases and J 5 bases, with 10 bases left between them. CDR3 length equals 13 residues. Germline lookup yields CDR1 LNHDA and CDR2 SQIVND (reference sequence). CDR3 sequence (DNA): TGTGCCAGTAGTATGGGGGCGAGAACTGAAGCTTTCTTT. This encodes CASSMGARTEAFF.

The chain uses TRBV7-9 and TRBJ2-5; D ambiguous. The CDR3 length is 13 residues. Germline-derived CDR1 and CDR2 are SEHNR and FQNEAQ (reference sequence). Trimming removed 1 base from V and 4 bases from J, with 7 bases in between. CDR3 amino acids: CASSLDQAETQYF. As DNA, the CDR3 is TGTGCCAGCAGCTTAGACCAGGCAGAGACCCAGTACTTC.

The CDR3 DNA sequence: TGTGCCAGCAGTACGGACAGGGTATATGGCTACACCTTC. Its protein is CASSTDRVYGYTF. The chain combines TRBV6-5 with TRBJ1-2; TRBD1 matches 8 bases. Losses at the gene ends were 5 bases for V and 5 bases for J; bases not matched to a gene: 4. There are 13 residues in the CDR3. Germline CDR1 is MNHEY and CDR2 is SVGAGI.

CDR3 nucleotides: TGTGCCAGTAGTCCCCCTAGCGGGGTGGCCAAAAACATTCAGTACTTC. This sequence encodes CASSPPSGVAKNIQYF. The chain is built from TRBV19 and TRBJ2-4; 9 positions agree with TRBD2. CDR1 LNHDA and CDR2 SQIVND come from the germline V gene (reference sequence). V lost 5 bases and J lost 1; bases outside the gene matches: 6. The CDR3 is 16 residues long.

The CDR3 here is CASSIGGGGTEAFF. DNA of the CDR3: TGTGCCAGTAGTATAGGGGGGGGAGGCACTGAAGCTTTCTTT. V is TRBV19 and J is TRBJ1-1; possible D gene TRBD1, 5 bases. Germline loops: CDR1 LNHDA, CDR2 SQIVND (reference sequence). The CDR3 is 14 residues long. The V gene lost 1 base and the J gene lost 4 bases, with 10 bases spanning the gap. The variable domain in full, completed from reference TRBV19 and TRBJ1-1, reads DGGITQSPKYLFRKEGQNVTLSCEQNLNHDAMYWYRQDPGQGLRLIYYSQIVNDFQKGDIAEGYSVSREKKESFPLTVTSAQKNPTAFYLCASSIGGGGTEAFFGQGTRLTVV.

The CDR3 region is CATSRVVGGDSPLHF. Here the CDR3 DNA reads TGTGCCACCAGCAGAGTCGTGGGGGGGGATTCACCCCTCCACTTT. V gene TRBV15 combines with J gene TRBJ1-6; possible D gene TRBD1, 5 bases. V dropped 1 base and J dropped 8 bases, with 12 bases sitting between them. The CDR3 sequence is 15 residues long. CDR1 and CDR2 from the germline V gene are LNHNV and YYDKDF (reference sequence).

V and J are TRBV28 and TRBJ1-5; D is perhaps TRBD1 (6 bases). Looked up from germline, CDR1 is MDHEN and CDR2 is SYDVKM. The length of the CDR3 is 13 residues. Deletions cut 11 bases from V and 5 bases from J, with 16 bases between. The CDR3 here is CAGRDNLYQPQHF. DNA for the CDR3: TGTGCCGGCCGGGACAACCTATATCAGCCCCAGCATTTT.

This CDR3 reads CASSVAWTSGGALDNEQFF. The CDR3 DNA is TGTGCCAGCAGCGTAGCTTGGACTAGCGGGGGGGCCCTCGACAATGAGCAGTTCTTC. This chain connects TRBV9 to TRBJ2-1; 15 bases are a match to TRBD2. The CDR3 is made up of 19 amino acids. Germline lookup yields CDR1 SGDLS and CDR2 YYNGEE. V gave up 0 bases and J gave up 5 bases; unmatched junction bases: 9.

This chain connects TRBV6-1 to TRBJ1-5; TRBD1 aligns across 7 bases. The CDR3 consists of 14 residues. The trim removed 8 bases at V and 3 bases at J, leaving 7 bases unmatched. CDR1 and CDR2 from the germline V gene are MNHNS and SASEGT. CDR3 region: CASVGQIHNQPQHF. Written as DNA, the CDR3 is TGTGCCAGCGTGGGACAGATCCACAATCAGCCCCAGCATTTT.

This chain joins TRBV6-6 and TRBJ2-5, with 10 bases identical to TRBD1. J lost 4 bases, V lost 4 bases, and 9 bases had no gene match. The CDR3 spans 16 residues. Per the germline V gene, CDR1 is MNHNY and CDR2 is SVGAGI (reference sequence). CDR3 bases: TGTGCCAGCAGTTTGGGACAGGGGAGGCTTGGAGAGACCCAGTACTTC. It translates to CASSLGQGRLGETQYF.